These 5 T cell receptor beta chains were sequenced from one sample in a study of cytomegalovirus exposure and HLA in healthy donors. PCR amplification relied on 60 Vbeta primers (plus 13 Jbeta primers). Here immunoSEQ multiplex PCR was the method, and the copy in TCRdb shows in-frame clones only, minus some. Among fewer than 200,000 clones listed, approximately 70% were seen once. Sequenced sample: PBMCs. These receptors were collected from a woman aged 40 to 55 in good health and CMV-seropositive.

The J gene is TRBJ1-1, the V gene TRBV29-1; D gene unclear. The germline V and J ends were trimmed by 5 bases and 7 bases, with 8 bases remaining between them. This CDR3 is 10 amino acids long. From germline, CDR1 is SQVTM and CDR2 ANQGSEA. The CDR3, as DNA: TGCAGCGTTTCCCGAGATGAAGCTTTCTTT. The encoded protein is CSVSRDEAFF.

The chain links TRBV6-4 to TRBJ2-3, with D unclear. In germline, CDR1 is MRHNA, CDR2 SNTAGT. V was pared by 0 bases and J by 0 bases, with 7 bases between. The CDR3 has 15 amino acids. CDR3 bases: TGTGCCAGCAGTGACTCGAGCTATAGCACAGATACGCAGTATTTT. It yields the protein CASSDSSYSTDTQYF.

The gene calls are TRBV4-1 and TRBJ2-7; 9 nucleotides line up with TRBD1. CDR1 is MGHRA, CDR2 YSYEKL, per germline. CDR3 size: 17 residues. The trim removed 0 bases at V and 3 bases at J, leaving 9 bases unmatched. The DNA for the CDR3 is TGCGCCAGCAGCCAAGATTTGGGAGACAGGGGGTTCTACGAGCAGTACTTC. As protein: CASSQDLGDRGFYEQYF.

The chain is built from TRBV7-2 and TRBJ2-3; possibly TRBD2 for D (6 bases). The CDR3 contains 14 residues. Trimming shortened V by 5 bases and J by 4 bases, and 13 bases separated the two germline ends. Germline V gene lookup returns CDR1 SGHTA and CDR2 FQGNSA. As DNA, the CDR3 is TGTGCCAGCAGCCCGGGACTTGAGCCAGATACGCAGTATTTT. It specifies CASSPGLEPDTQYF.

The chain links TRBV15 to TRBJ1-2; maybe TRBD1 (6 bases). CDR3 size: 17 residues. V lost 0 bases and J lost 2, with 16 bases in between. Germline assignment: CDR1 LNHNV and CDR2 YYDKDF (reference sequence). This CDR3 is CATSREGSGVFNYGYTF. The CDR3 nucleotides are TGTGCCACCAGCAGAGAGGGGTCAGGGGTATTCAACTATGGCTACACCTTC.